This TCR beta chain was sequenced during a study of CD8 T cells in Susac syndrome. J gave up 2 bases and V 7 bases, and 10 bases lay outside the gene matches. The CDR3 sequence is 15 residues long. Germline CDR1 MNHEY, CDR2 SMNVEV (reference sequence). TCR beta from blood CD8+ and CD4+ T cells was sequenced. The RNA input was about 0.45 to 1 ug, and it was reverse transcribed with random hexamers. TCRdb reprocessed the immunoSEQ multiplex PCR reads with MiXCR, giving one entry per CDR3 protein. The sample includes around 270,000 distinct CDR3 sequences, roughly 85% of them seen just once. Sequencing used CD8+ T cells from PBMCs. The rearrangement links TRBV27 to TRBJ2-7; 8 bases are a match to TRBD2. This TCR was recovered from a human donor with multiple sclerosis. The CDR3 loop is CASTTAGGRTYEQYF. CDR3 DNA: TGTGCCAGCACCACCGCCGGCGGGAGGACCTACGAGCAGTACTTC.